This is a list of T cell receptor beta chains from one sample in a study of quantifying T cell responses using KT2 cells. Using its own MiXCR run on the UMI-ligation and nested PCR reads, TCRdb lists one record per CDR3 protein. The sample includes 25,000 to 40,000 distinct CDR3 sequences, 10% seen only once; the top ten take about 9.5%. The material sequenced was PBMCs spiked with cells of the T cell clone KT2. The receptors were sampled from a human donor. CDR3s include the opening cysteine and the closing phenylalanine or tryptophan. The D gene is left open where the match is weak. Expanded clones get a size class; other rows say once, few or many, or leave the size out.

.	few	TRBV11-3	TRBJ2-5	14	CASSSTLGAKTQYF	TGTGCCAGCAGCTCAACCCTGGGGGCGAAGACCCAGTACTTC
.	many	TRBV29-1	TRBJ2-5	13	CSVEVDLGVAQYF	TGCAGCGTTGAAGTGGATCTCGGGGTGGCCCAGTACTTC
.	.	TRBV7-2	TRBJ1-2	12	CVSTGPNYGYTF	TGTGTCAGTACAGGGCCTAACTATGGCTACACCTTC
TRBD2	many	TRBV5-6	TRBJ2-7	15	CASSFLSGGADEQYF	TGTGCCAGCAGCTTTTTGAGCGGGGGGGCCGACGAGCAGTACTTC
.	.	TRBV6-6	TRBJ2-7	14	CASHFGGAAYEQYF	TGTGCCAGCCACTTCGGAGGGGCGGCCTACGAGCAGTACTTC
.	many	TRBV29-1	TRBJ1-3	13	CSVVVSSGNTIYF	TGCAGCGTGGTCGTGAGCTCTGGAAACACCATATATTTT
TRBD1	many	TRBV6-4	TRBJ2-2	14	CASSAGTDTGELFF	TGTGCCAGCAGTGCCGGGACAGACACCGGGGAGCTGTTTTTT
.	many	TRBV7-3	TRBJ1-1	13	CASSLSQNTEAFF	TGTGCCAGCAGCTTATCACAGAACACTGAAGCTTTCTTT
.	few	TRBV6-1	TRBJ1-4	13	CASRRDSGEKLFF	TGTGCCAGCAGAAGGGATTCCGGTGAAAAACTGTTTTTT
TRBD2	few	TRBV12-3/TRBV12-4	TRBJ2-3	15	CASSQAGGPIDTQYF	TGTGCCAGCAGTCAAGCGGGGGGCCCGATAGATACGCAGTATTTT
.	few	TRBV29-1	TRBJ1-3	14	CSVEGRSSLDTIYF	TGCAGCGTTGAAGGCAGGAGCTCGTTGGACACCATATATTTT
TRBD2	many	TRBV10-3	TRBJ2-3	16	CAPPRFGGGPGDTQYF	TGTGCACCACCGCGGTTTGGCGGGGGTCCCGGGGATACGCAGTATTTT
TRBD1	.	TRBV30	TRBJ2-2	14	CAWNRQGWTGELFF	TGTGCCTGGAACCGACAGGGATGGACCGGGGAGCTGTTTTTT
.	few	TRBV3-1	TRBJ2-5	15	CASSRAAPYQETQYF	TGTGCCAGCAGCCGTGCTGCCCCCTACCAAGAGACCCAGTACTTC
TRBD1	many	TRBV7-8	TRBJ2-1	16	CASSRTGTGGLGEQFF	TGTGCCAGCAGCCGCACCGGGACAGGGGGTCTTGGAGAGCAGTTCTTC
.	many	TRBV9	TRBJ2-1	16	CASSVATKRSYNEQFF	TGTGCCAGCAGCGTAGCCACAAAAAGGAGCTACAATGAGCAGTTCTTC
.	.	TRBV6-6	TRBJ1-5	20	CASSYGGVGQGRALVSAQHF	TGTGCCAGCAGTTACGGGGGGGTGGGCCAGGGTAGGGCCCTGGTCAGCGCCCAGCATTTT
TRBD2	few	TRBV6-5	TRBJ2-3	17	CASSLRGLAEYTDTQYF	TGTGCCAGCAGTTTACGAGGCCTAGCGGAATACACAGATACGCAGTATTTT
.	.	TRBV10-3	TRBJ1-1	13	CAISPRENTEAFF	TGTGCCATCAGCCCCAGGGAGAACACTGAAGCTTTCTTT
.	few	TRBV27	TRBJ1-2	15	CASSLRAGPNYGYTF	TGTGCCAGCAGTTTAAGGGCAGGGCCCAACTATGGCTACACCTTC
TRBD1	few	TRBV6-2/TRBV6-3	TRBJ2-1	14	CAVQGGGTYNEQFF	TGTGCCGTACAGGGGGGTGGAACCTACAATGAGCAGTTCTTC
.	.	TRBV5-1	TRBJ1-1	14	CASSSQQMNTEAFF	TGCGCCAGCAGCTCCCAACAGATGAACACTGAAGCTTTCTTT
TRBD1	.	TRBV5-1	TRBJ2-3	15	CASSLQGRPTDTQYF	TGCGCCAGCAGCTTACAGGGGCGCCCCACAGATACGCAGTATTTT
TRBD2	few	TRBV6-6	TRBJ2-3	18	CASSSPRTSGYSTDTQYF	TGTGCCAGCAGTTCTCCTCGGACTAGCGGTTATAGCACAGATACGCAGTATTTT
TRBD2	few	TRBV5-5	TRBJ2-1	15	CASSLGGRKTYEQFF	TGTGCCAGCAGCTTGGGCGGGAGGAAGACGTATGAGCAGTTCTTC
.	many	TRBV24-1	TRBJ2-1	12	CATSDLSNEQFF	TGTGCCACCAGTGATTTGAGCAATGAGCAGTTCTTC
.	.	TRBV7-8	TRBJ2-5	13	CASSSGRGETQYF	TGTGCCAGCAGCTCCGGCCGAGGGGAGACCCAGTACTTC
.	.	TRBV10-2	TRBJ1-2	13	CASSATANYGYTF	TGCGCCAGCAGCGCTACAGCTAACTATGGCTACACCTTC
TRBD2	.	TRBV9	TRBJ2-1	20	CASSVGSGTSGGQSYNEQFF	TGTGCCAGCAGCGTAGGCTCTGGGACTAGCGGGGGCCAATCCTACAATGAGCAGTTCTTC
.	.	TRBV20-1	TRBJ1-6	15	CSARVGRVNNSPLHF	TGCAGTGCTAGAGTAGGGAGGGTGAATAATTCACCCCTCCACTTT
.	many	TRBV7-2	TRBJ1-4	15	CASSLDGRGAEKLFF	TGTGCCAGCAGCTTAGATGGACGAGGAGCGGAAAAACTGTTTTTT